These 10 T cell receptor beta chains were sequenced from one sample in a study of patients and donors after allogeneic stem cell transplantation. TCRdb analysed the RT-PCR reads with MiXCR anew, one entry per CDR3 protein. The table shows tens of thousands of distinct CDR3 sequences, with 30% to 40% occurring only once. Source material: blood, either unsorted or a sorted T cell fraction (not recorded which). These receptors all come from a human donor who was either an allogeneic HSCT recipient or a stem cell or donor lymphocyte infusion donor (not recorded which). It is not recorded whose cells these are; they may come from a transplant donor.

The gene calls are TRBV4-2 and TRBJ1-4; D gene uncertain. Germline lookup yields CDR1 LGHNA and CDR2 YNFKEQ. This CDR3 is built from 17 residues. V gave up 1 base and J gave up 0 bases, with 12 bases separating them. This CDR3 is CASSQAPGSATNEKLFF. Here the CDR3 DNA reads TGTGCCAGCAGCCAAGCCCCGGGTAGCGCAACTAATGAAAAACTGTTTTTT.

This chain uses TRBV2 with TRBJ2-2; 10 bases are a match to TRBD2. Unmatched junction bases numbered 10, after V lost 11 bases and J lost 1 base. Germline-derived CDR1 and CDR2 are SNHLY and FYNNEI. The CDR3 is made up of 16 amino acids. CDR3 coding DNA: TGTGCCGGTGGTCTAGCGGGAGCGCTGAACACCGGGGAGCTGTTTTTT. Its translation is CAGGLAGALNTGELFF.

V and J are TRBV12-3 or TRBV12-4 and TRBJ1-4; TRBD1 might be the D (5 bases). The CDR3 covers 13 residues. V was shortened by 4 bases and J by 5 bases, with 8 bases between the two germline ends. The CDR3 loop reads CASSWTRNEKLFF. The CDR3 DNA sequence: TGTGCCAGCAGTTGGACACGAAATGAAAAACTGTTTTTT.

This clonotype was observed a handful of times. The chain combines TRBV5-1 with TRBJ2-3; 8 bases map to TRBD2. The CDR3 consists of 17 residues. CDR1 is SGHRS and CDR2 is YFSETQ in the germline V gene. The V and J ends lost 1 base and 1 base, in that order; junction bases with no gene match: 8. CDR3 in amino acids: CASSLMSGSVGTDTQYF. The DNA of the CDR3 is TGCGCCAGCAGCTTGATGAGCGGGAGCGTCGGCACAGATACGCAGTATTTT.

This rearrangement joins TRBV5-1 to TRBJ1-1; 7 nucleotides agree with TRBD1. The CDR3 length is 14 residues. V was clipped by 4 bases and J by 2 bases; unmatched bases: 5. CDR1 and CDR2 (germline): SGHRS, YFSETQ. This CDR3 reads CASSPGTVNTEAFF. Here the CDR3 DNA reads TGCGCCAGCAGCCCAGGGACAGTCAACACTGAAGCTTTCTTT.

This chain joins TRBV7-3 and TRBJ2-1; the D gene is possibly TRBD2 (6 bases). The CDR3 extends over 13 amino acids. Trimming removed 5 bases at V and 10 bases at J, with 15 bases between. CDR1 and CDR2 from the germline V gene are SGHTA and FQGTGA. In nucleotides, the CDR3 is TGTGCCAGCAGCCCGAGGACTACCCGAGAGCAGTTCTTC. It specifies CASSPRTTREQFF.

The chain is built from TRBV6-2 or TRBV6-3 and TRBJ1-1; D call uncertain. The V end was cut by 8 bases, the J end by 7 bases, with 8 bases between. CDR3 length equals 10 residues. CDR1 and CDR2 (germline): MNHEY, SVGEGT. CDR3 sequence: CASARGEAFF. The CDR3, as DNA: TGTGCCAGCGCCCGGGGTGAAGCTTTCTTT.

The V call is TRBV6-2 or TRBV6-3, the J call TRBJ2-1; 11 bases align to TRBD2. The CDR3 consists of 15 residues. CDR1 and CDR2 from the germline V gene are MNHEY and SVGEGT. With 4 bases clipped from V and 4 bases from J, the junction kept 3 bases outside the gene matches. CDR3 DNA sequence: TGTGCCAGCAGTTCGGGACTAGCGGAGTACAATGAGCAGTTCTTC. It encodes CASSSGLAEYNEQFF.

This chain connects TRBV3-1 to TRBJ2-7; no reliable D call. V lost 7 bases and J 0 bases, leaving 10 bases between the germline ends. Germline V gene lookup returns CDR1 LGHDT and CDR2 YNNKEL (reference sequence). The CDR3 covers 13 residues. For the CDR3, the DNA is TGTGCCAGCATGGACGCGAGCTCCTACGAGCAGTACTTC. Translating gives CASMDASSYEQYF.

This sequence joins TRBV4-3 and TRBJ1-2; no firm D call. The germline V gene encodes CDR1 LGHNA and CDR2 YSLEER. The CDR3 is 15 amino acids. With 8 bases removed from V and 4 bases from J, the gap between germline ends came to 20 bases. The DNA for the CDR3 is TGCGCCAGCGGTGCGATTCCGGGTGGCGGCTATGGCTACACCTTC. It specifies CASGAIPGGGYGYTF.